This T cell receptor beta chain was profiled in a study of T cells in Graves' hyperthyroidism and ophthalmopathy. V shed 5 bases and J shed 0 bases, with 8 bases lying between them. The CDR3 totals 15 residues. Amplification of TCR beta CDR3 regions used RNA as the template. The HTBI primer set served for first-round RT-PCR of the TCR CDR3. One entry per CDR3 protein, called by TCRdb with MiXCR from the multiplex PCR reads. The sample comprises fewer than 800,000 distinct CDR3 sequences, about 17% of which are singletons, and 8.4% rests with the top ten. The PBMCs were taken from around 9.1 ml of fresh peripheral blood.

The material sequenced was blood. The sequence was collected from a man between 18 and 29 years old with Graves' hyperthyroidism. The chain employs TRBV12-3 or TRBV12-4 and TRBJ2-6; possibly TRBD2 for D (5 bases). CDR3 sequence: CASSSGDSGANVLTF. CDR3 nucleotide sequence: TGTGCCAGCAGTAGCGGTGACTCTGGGGCCAACGTCCTGACTTTC.